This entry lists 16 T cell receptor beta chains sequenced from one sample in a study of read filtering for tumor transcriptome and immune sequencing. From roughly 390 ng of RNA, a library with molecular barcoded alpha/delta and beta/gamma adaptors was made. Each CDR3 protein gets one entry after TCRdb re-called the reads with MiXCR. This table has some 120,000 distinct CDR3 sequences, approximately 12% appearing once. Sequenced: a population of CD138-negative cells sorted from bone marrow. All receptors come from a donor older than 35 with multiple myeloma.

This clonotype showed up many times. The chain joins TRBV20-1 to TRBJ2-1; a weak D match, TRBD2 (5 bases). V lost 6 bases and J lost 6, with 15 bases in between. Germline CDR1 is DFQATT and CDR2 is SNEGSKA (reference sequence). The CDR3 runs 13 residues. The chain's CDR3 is CSAQLTAGNEQFF. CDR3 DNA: TGCAGTGCCCAGCTCACGGCGGGCAATGAGCAGTTCTTC.

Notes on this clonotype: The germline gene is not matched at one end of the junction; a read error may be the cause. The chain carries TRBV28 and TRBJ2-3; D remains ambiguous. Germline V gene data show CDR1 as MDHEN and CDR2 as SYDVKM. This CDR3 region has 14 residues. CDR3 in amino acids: CVSSLIGTTDTQYF. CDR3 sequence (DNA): TGTGTCAGCAGTTTGATAGGCACCACAGATACGCAGTATTTT.

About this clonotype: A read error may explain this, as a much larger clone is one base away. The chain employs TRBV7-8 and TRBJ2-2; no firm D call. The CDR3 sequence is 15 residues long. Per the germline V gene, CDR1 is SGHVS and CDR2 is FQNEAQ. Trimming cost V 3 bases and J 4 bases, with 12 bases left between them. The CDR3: CASSFASESTGELFF. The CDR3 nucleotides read TGTGCCAGCAGCTTTGCCTCAGAGAGCACCGGGGAGCTGTTTTTT.

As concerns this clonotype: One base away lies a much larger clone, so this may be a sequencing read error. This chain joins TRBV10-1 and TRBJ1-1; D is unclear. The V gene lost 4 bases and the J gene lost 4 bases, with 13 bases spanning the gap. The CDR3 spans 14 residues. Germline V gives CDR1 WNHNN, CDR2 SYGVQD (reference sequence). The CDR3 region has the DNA TGCGCCAGCAGTGGTGGAGGAATGGCCACTGAAGCTTTCTTT. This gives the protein CASSGGGMATEAFF.

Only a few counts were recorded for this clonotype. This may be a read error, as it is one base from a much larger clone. CDR3 DNA: TGCAGTGCTAGTAGACTAGCGGGAGGGCCCAGTACAGTTGAGCAGTTCTTC. It specifies CSASRLAGGPSTVEQFF. V and J are TRBV20-1 and TRBJ2-1; 14 bases are shared with TRBD2. The J segment lost 9 bases and the V segment lost 3 bases, leaving 13 bases of the junction unmatched. CDR1 is DFQATT, CDR2 SNEGSKA, per germline (reference sequence). This CDR3 region has 17 residues.

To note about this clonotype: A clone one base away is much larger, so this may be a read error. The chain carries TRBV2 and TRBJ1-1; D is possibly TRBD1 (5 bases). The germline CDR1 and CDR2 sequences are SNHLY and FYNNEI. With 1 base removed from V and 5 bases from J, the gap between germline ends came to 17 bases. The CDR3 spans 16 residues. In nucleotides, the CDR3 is TGTGCCAGCAGTGAAGAGGCCCACGGCTGGGGGACTGAAGCTTTCTTT. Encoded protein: CASSEEAHGWGTEAFF.

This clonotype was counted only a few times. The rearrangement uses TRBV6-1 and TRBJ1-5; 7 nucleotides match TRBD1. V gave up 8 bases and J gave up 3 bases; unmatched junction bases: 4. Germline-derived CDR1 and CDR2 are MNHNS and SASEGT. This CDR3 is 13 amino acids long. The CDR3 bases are TGTGCCAGCGGGGACAGTTTCAATCAGCCCCAGCATTTT. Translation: CASGDSFNQPQHF.

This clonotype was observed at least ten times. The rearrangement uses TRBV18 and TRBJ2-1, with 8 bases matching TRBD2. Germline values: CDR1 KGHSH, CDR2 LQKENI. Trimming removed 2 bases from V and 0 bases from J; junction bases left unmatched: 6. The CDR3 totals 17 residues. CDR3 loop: CASSPKAGVSSYNEQFF. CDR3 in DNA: TGTGCCAGCTCACCAAAAGCGGGGGTGAGCTCCTACAATGAGCAGTTCTTC.

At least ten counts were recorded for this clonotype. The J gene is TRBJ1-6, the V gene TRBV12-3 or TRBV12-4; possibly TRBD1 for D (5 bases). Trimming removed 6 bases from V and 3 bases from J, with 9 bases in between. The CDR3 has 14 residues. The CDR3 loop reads CASRQDSYNSPLHF. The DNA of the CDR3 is TGTGCCAGCAGACAAGACAGCTATAATTCACCCCTCCACTTT.

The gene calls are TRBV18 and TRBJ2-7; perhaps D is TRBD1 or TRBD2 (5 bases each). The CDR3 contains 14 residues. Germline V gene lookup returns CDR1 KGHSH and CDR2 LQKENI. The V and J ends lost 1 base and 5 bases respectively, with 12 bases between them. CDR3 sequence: CASSPLRGGDEQYF. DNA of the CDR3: TGTGCCAGCTCACCACTTCGGGGCGGCGACGAGCAGTACTTC.

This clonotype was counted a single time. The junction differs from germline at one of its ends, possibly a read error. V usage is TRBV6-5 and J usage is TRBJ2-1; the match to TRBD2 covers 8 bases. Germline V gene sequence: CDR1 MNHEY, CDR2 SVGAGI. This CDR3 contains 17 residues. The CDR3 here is CASSHHPLAGGYNEQVF. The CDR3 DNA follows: TGTGCCAGCAGCCACCACCCCCTGGCGGGAGGTTACAATGAGCAGGTCTTC.

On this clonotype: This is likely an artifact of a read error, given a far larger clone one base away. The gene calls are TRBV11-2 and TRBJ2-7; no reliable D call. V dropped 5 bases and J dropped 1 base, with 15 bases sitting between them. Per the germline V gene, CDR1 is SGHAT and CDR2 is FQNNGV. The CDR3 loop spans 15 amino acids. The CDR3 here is CASSISGIPSYEQYF. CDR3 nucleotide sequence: TGTGCCAGCAGCATATCCGGAATCCCGTCCTACGAGCAGTACTTC.

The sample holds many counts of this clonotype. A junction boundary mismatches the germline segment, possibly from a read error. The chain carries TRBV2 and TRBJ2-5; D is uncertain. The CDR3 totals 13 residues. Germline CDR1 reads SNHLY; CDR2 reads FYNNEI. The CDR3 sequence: CASSEMMVESQYF. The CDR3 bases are TGTGCCAGCAGTGAGATGATGGTTGAGAGCCAGTACTTC. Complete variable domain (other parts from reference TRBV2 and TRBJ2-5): EPEVTQTPSHQVTQMGQEVILRCVPISNHLYFYWYRQILGQKVEFLVSFYNNEISEKSEIFDDQFSVERPDGSNFTLKIRSTKLEDSAMYFCASSEMMVESQYFGPGTRLLVL.

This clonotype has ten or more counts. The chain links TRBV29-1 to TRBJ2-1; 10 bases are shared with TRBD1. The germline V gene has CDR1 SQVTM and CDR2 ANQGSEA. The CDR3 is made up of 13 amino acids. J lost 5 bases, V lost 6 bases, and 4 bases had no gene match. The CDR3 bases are TGCAGCGTGCCGGGACAGGGGAACAATGAGCAGTTCTTC. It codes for CSVPGQGNNEQFF.

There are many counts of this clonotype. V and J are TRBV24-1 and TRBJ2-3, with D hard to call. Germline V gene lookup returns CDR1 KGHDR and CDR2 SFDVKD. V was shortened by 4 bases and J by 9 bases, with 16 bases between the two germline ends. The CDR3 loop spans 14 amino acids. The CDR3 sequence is CATSDPTARKTQYF. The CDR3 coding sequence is TGTGCCACCAGTGACCCCACCGCTAGGAAGACGCAGTATTTT.

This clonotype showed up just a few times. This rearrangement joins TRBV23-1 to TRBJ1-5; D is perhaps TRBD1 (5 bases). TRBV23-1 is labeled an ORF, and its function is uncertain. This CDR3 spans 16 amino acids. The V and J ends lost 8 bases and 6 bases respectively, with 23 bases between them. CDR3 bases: TGCGCCAGCCCACCCCCCGGGCAGGGAAGTGTTCAGCCCCAGCATTTT. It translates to CASPPPGQGSVQPQHF.